The rows below give T cell receptor beta chains drawn from one sample of a study of shared clonotypes between healthy human individuals. Here immunoSEQ multiplex PCR was the method, and the copy in TCRdb shows in-frame clones only, minus some. The sample records about 470,000 clones, 75% to 85% being singletons. Sequenced material: PBMCs. All receptors derive from a woman in her thirties or forties in good health. Some clones in this sample may be carry-over from other donors' samples. Both conserved end residues are part of each CDR3. D genes are given only for firm matches. Rows give clone size only sometimes, using once, few, many, or a class for an expanded clone.

TRBV5-1	.	TRBJ2-4	.	TGCGCCAGCAGCCCGGAGGCCAAAAACATTCAGTACTTC	CASSPEAKNIQYF
TRBV7-2	.	TRBJ2-1	TRBD2	TGTGCCAGCAGCCCGACGGGAGGTTCCCGTTCAGCGGGAAGGTTCTTC	CASSPTGGSRSAGRFF
TRBV27	.	TRBJ1-6	.	TGTGCCAGCAGTTTATCAGGGGCGCCTTATGGTTCACCCCTCCACTTT	CASSLSGAPYGSPLHF
TRBV9	few	TRBJ2-1	.	TGTGCCAGCACCACAACCAGTGGGGACAATGAGCAGTTCTTC	CASTTTSGDNEQFF
TRBV28	.	TRBJ2-1	.	TGTGCCAGCAGTTTAGTGACTAATGAGCAGTTCTTC	CASSLVTNEQFF
TRBV9	.	TRBJ2-5	TRBD2	TGTGCCAGCAGCGTTTCCCTAGCGGGAGGTTCCCAAGAGACCCAGTACTTC	CASSVSLAGGSQETQYF
TRBV18	.	TRBJ2-3	.	TGTGCCAGCTCACCACCGGGTGGGGACACAGATACGCAGTATTTT	CASSPPGGDTDTQYF
TRBV19	.	TRBJ2-7	TRBD1	TGTGCCAGCCGACAGGGGGGCAGTTCTCCGGATTACGAGCAGTACTTC	CASRQGGSSPDYEQYF
TRBV9	.	TRBJ2-2	.	TGTGCCAGCAGTCAGGGGGCGGGAGGCACCGGGGAGCTGTTTTTT	CASSQGAGGTGELFF
TRBV5-1	.	TRBJ2-1	TRBD1	TGCGCCAGCAGCTTCGCGACAGGGGTCAATGAGCAGTTCTTC	CASSFATGVNEQFF